The 28 T cell receptor beta chains below were found in one sample sequenced in a study of blood T cell repertoires in COVID-19. The protocol was immunoSEQ multiplex PCR, while the TCRdb copy is restricted to in-frame clones and leaves out a portion. The table has 260,000 or so clones, 75% to 90% seen once. The source material was PBMCs or T cells enriched from blood (not recorded which). These receptors all come from a woman aged 45 to 65 who had recovered from COVID-19.

The gene calls are TRBV5-1 and TRBJ1-6; perhaps TRBD1 as D (6 bases). Germline values: CDR1 SGHRS, CDR2 YFSETQ. The CDR3 has 16 amino acids. Trimming took off 2 bases at V and 0 bases at J, with 9 bases between the two ends. The CDR3 reads CASSLQGSSYNSPLHF. CDR3 in DNA: TGCGCCAGCAGCTTACAGGGAAGCTCCTATAATTCACCCCTCCACTTT.

This rearrangement joins TRBV4-3 to TRBJ2-1, with 12 nucleotides matching TRBD2. The CDR3 is made up of 16 amino acids. CDR1 is LGHNA and CDR2 is YSLEER in the germline V gene. The trim removed 0 bases at V and 10 bases at J, leaving 7 bases unmatched. CDR3 DNA: TGCGCCAGCAGCCAAGAACTACTAGCGGGAGGAAGGGAGCAGTTCTTC. This encodes CASSQELLAGGREQFF.

This clone showed up just a few times. J is TRBJ1-1 and V is TRBV19; 11 bases map to TRBD1. The germline CDR1 and CDR2 sequences are LNHDA and SQIVND (reference sequence). The CDR3 is made up of 16 amino acids. V shed 3 bases, J shed 1 base, and the junction held 4 bases outside the gene matches. As DNA, the CDR3 is TGTGCCAGTAGTATTGGGACAGGGGGGACGAACACTGAAGCTTTCTTT. Translated: CASSIGTGGTNTEAFF.

The chain is built from TRBV6-5 and TRBJ2-7; 10 bases align to TRBD1. There are 14 residues in the CDR3. The germline gives CDR1 MNHEY, CDR2 SVGAGI. The V segment lost 7 bases and the J segment 4 bases; nucleotides outside the gene matches: 7. CDR3 DNA sequence: TGTGCCAGCAAGGACAGGGGGGAAAGATACGAGCAGTACTTC. The encoded protein is CASKDRGERYEQYF.

This clone has just a few counts. The chain uses TRBV6-4 and TRBJ2-1; 7 nucleotides agree with TRBD2. The CDR3 loop spans 15 amino acids. Per germline, CDR1 MRHNA and CDR2 SNTAGT. V trimming: 0 bases; J trimming: 6 bases; junction bases outside the gene matches: 5. The chain's CDR3 is CASSDSTGGGNEQFF. CDR3 DNA sequence: TGTGCCAGCAGTGACTCCACGGGCGGGGGCAATGAGCAGTTCTTC.

The V and J genes are TRBV25-1 and TRBJ1-2; D is unclear. The CDR3 has 12 residues. V lost 2 bases, J lost 8 bases, and 9 bases lay in between. Per germline, CDR1 MGHDK and CDR2 SYGVNS. CDR3 coding DNA: TGTGCCAGCAGTGAAGGGCCCAGCGGCTACACCTTC. As protein: CASSEGPSGYTF.

This sequence joins TRBV15 and TRBJ1-3; D is possibly TRBD1 (6 bases). The CDR3 has 15 amino acids. V was pared by 1 base and J by 0 bases, with 7 bases between. Germline assignment: CDR1 LNHNV and CDR2 YYDKDF (reference sequence). In DNA, the CDR3 is TGTGCCACCAGCAGAGGGGACAACTCTGGAAACACCATATATTTT. Translating it yields CATSRGDNSGNTIYF. Supplemented by reference TRBV15 and TRBJ1-3, the full variable domain reads DAMVIQNPRYQVTQFGKPVTLSCSQTLNHNVMYWYQQKSSQAPKLLFHYYDKDFNNEADTPDNFQSRRPNTSFCFLDIRSPGLGDTAMYLCATSRGDNSGNTIYFGEGSWLTVV.

This rearrangement joins TRBV20-1 to TRBJ2-5, with D perhaps matching TRBD2 (6 bases). Trimming pared 3 bases from V and 2 bases from J, leaving 10 bases between. This CDR3 spans 13 amino acids. Germline loops: CDR1 DFQATT, CDR2 SNEGSKA (reference sequence). The CDR3 loop reads CSASLGTQETQYF. CDR3 DNA sequence: TGCAGTGCTAGTCTAGGGACTCAAGAGACCCAGTACTTC.

This chain uses TRBV6-6 with TRBJ2-3; weak D call: TRBD1 (6 bases). The V gene lost 5 bases and the J gene lost 2 bases, with 14 bases spanning the gap. The CDR3 has 15 residues. Germline loops: CDR1 MNHNY, CDR2 SVGAGI (reference sequence). The DNA of the CDR3 is TGTGCCAGCAGTGAGGTGTACAGGGACACAGATACGCAGTATTTT. It encodes CASSEVYRDTDTQYF.

This clone was counted a single time. The chain carries TRBV27 and TRBJ1-2, with TRBD1 matching 9 bases. Trimming at V came to 0 bases and at J to 4 bases, leaving 9 bases not matched to a gene. Per the germline V gene, CDR1 is MNHEY and CDR2 is SMNVEV (reference sequence). The CDR3 has 17 residues. The CDR3 is CASSLSWGGQGSYGYTF. Here the CDR3 DNA reads TGTGCCAGCAGTTTATCATGGGGGGGACAGGGAAGCTATGGCTACACCTTC.

This rearrangement joins TRBV9 to TRBJ2-7, with TRBD2 identical over 11 bases. Germline assignment: CDR1 SGDLS and CDR2 YYNGEE. V lost 5 bases to trimming and J lost 3 bases; unmatched junction nucleotides: 7. The CDR3 extends over 15 amino acids. CDR3 loop: CASSPGTSGFYEQYF. DNA for the CDR3: TGTGCCAGCAGTCCCGGGACTAGCGGCTTCTACGAGCAGTACTTC.

The chain joins TRBV11-2 to TRBJ2-7; TRBD2 matches at 13 bases. After removal of 6 bases from V and 7 bases from J, the junction contained 15 bases not matched to a gene. The germline CDR1 and CDR2 sequences are SGHAT and FQNNGV. The CDR3 contains 17 residues. CDR3 DNA: TGTGCCAGCAGTACCGCCCCCACGGGACTAGCGGGACGAGAGCAGTACTTC. Its translation: CASSTAPTGLAGREQYF. The full variable domain, its missing parts supplied by reference TRBV11-2 and TRBJ2-7, is EAGVAQSPRYKIIEKRQSVAFWCNPISGHATLYWYQQILGQGPKLLIQFQNNGVVDDSQLPKDRFSAERLKGVDSTLKIQPAKLEDSAVYLCASSTAPTGLAGREQYFGPGTRLTVT.

This clone was counted between two and nine times. This sequence joins TRBV28 and TRBJ1-2; D call uncertain. CDR3 length: 13 residues. Trimming left V 7 bases short and J 5 bases short, with 14 bases between. CDR1 and CDR2 (germline): MDHEN, SYDVKM. The CDR3 DNA is TGTGCCAGCAAAATTCTGGGCGGGTATGGCTACACCTTC. Translation gives CASKILGGYGYTF.

The chain carries TRBV7-8 and TRBJ2-7, with D perhaps TRBD1 (6 bases). This CDR3 comprises 14 residues. Per germline, CDR1 SGHVS and CDR2 FQNEAQ. The V end was cut by 0 bases, the J end by 4 bases, with 10 bases between. The CDR3 protein is CASSLAGTKYEQYF. The CDR3 DNA reads as TGTGCCAGCAGCTTAGCTGGGACAAAGTACGAGCAGTACTTC. Full variable domain (outside the CDR3, taken from reference TRBV7-8 and TRBJ2-7): GAGVSQSPRYKVAKRGQDVALRCDPISGHVSLFWYQQALGQGPEFLTYFQNEAQLDKSGLPSDRFFAERPEGSVSTLKIQRTQQEDSAVYLCASSLAGTKYEQYFGPGTRLTVT.

The rearrangement links TRBV30 to TRBJ2-1; perhaps TRBD1 as D (5 bases). The ends were cut back, 5 bases at V and 7 bases at J, with 12 bases in the middle. Germline CDR1 GTSNPN, CDR2 SVGIG (reference sequence). The CDR3 has 12 residues. The chain's CDR3 is CAWSHRGNEQFF. The CDR3 nucleotides read TGTGCCTGGTCCCATAGGGGTAATGAGCAGTTCTTC.

The chain joins TRBV5-1 to TRBJ2-4, with 9 bases that match TRBD2. The CDR3 has 16 amino acids. Trimming at V came to 0 bases and at J to 12 bases, leaving 13 bases not matched to a gene. Germline V gives CDR1 SGHRS, CDR2 YFSETQ. Here the CDR3 reads CASSLVVAGASRRQYF. The CDR3 DNA is TGCGCCAGCAGCTTGGTGGTAGCGGGGGCCTCCCGTCGTCAGTACTTC.

The rearrangement joins TRBV24-1 to TRBJ2-1, with D hard to call. Germline values: CDR1 KGHDR, CDR2 SFDVKD. This CDR3 region has 12 residues. Trimming took off 3 bases at V and 7 bases at J, with 6 bases between the two ends. CDR3 DNA sequence: TGTGCCACCAGTGATGTCGGGAATGAGCAGTTCTTC. Amino acids: CATSDVGNEQFF.

V usage is TRBV30 and J usage is TRBJ2-2; the match to TRBD2 covers 8 bases. There are 16 residues in the CDR3. Germline V gives CDR1 GTSNPN, CDR2 SVGIG (reference sequence). The V and J ends lost 4 bases and 1 base, in that order; junction bases with no gene match: 8. The CDR3 here is CAWIKAGVVNTGELFF. The CDR3, as DNA: TGTGCCTGGATAAAAGCGGGGGTCGTGAACACCGGGGAGCTGTTTTTT.

The rearrangement uses TRBV7-2 and TRBJ2-7, with TRBD2 matching over 10 bases. V gave up 7 bases and J gave up 6 bases; unmatched junction bases: 12. The CDR3 length is 15 residues. Germline V lookup: CDR1 SGHTA, CDR2 FQGNSA. CDR3 protein: CASIETIAGGGEQYF. CDR3 nucleotide sequence: TGTGCCAGCATCGAAACTATAGCGGGAGGAGGCGAGCAGTACTTC. Based on the CDR3 plus reference TRBV7-2 and TRBJ2-7, the full variable domain is GAGVSQSPSNKVTEKGKDVELRCDPISGHTALYWYRQSLGQGLEFLIYFQGNSAPDKSGLPSDRFSAERTGGSVSTLTIQRTQQEDSAVYLCASIETIAGGGEQYFGPGTRLTVT.

The J gene is TRBJ1-2, the V gene TRBV21-1. TRBV21-1 is described as a pseudogene. The CDR3 spans 16 residues. CDR3 sequence reads: CASSKAGVIGCYGYTF. The CDR3 DNA is TGTGCCAGCAGCAAAGCGGGAGTAATCGGTTGCTATGGCTACACCTTC.

V usage is TRBV7-2 and J usage is TRBJ2-1; 7 bases line up with TRBD1. With V trimmed by 6 bases and J by 5 bases, 7 bases remained unmatched. CDR1 is SGHTA, CDR2 FQGNSA, per germline. The CDR3 loop spans 14 amino acids. Written as DNA, the CDR3 is TGTGCCAGCAGTCGGGACAGATCGAACAATGAGCAGTTCTTC. This codes for CASSRDRSNNEQFF.

The rearrangement uses TRBV28 and TRBJ1-2; 7 bases match TRBD1. This CDR3 has 14 residues. Germline CDR1 and CDR2: MDHEN and SYDVKM. The ends lost 6 bases at V and 6 bases at J; junction bases unmatched: 10. The CDR3 spells CASRTGAVTDGYTF. CDR3 in DNA: TGTGCCAGCAGAACAGGGGCGGTTACGGATGGCTACACCTTC.

The V and J genes are TRBV3-1 (or the pseudogene TRBV3-2) and TRBJ2-5; 9 bases line up with TRBD2. The CDR3 has 15 amino acids. Germline loops: CDR1 LGHDT, CDR2 YNNKEL (reference sequence). The junction had 3 bases not matched to a gene; V was cut back by 0 bases and J by 4 bases. The CDR3 bases are TGTGCCAGCAGCCAAGAGGCGGGGGGGCGAGAGACCCAGTACTTC. Amino acids: CASSQEAGGRETQYF.

This chain uses TRBV9 with TRBJ2-3; no clear D. V lost 0 bases and J 4 bases, leaving 9 bases between the germline ends. The germline V gene encodes CDR1 SGDLS and CDR2 YYNGEE. CDR3 length: 14 amino acids. The CDR3 spells CASSVGVGADTQYF. CDR3 bases: TGTGCCAGCAGCGTAGGGGTGGGCGCAGATACGCAGTATTTT.

The chain uses TRBV7-2 and TRBJ2-7; 7 bases map to TRBD1. The CDR3 consists of 14 residues. Germline values: CDR1 SGHTA, CDR2 FQGNSA. Trimming removed 5 bases from V and 0 bases from J; junction bases left unmatched: 4. CDR3 region: CASSEWDSSYEQYF. Here the CDR3 DNA reads TGTGCCAGCAGCGAATGGGACAGCTCCTACGAGCAGTACTTC. The whole variable domain, filled in from reference TRBV7-2 and TRBJ2-7, reads GAGVSQSPSNKVTEKGKDVELRCDPISGHTALYWYRQSLGQGLEFLIYFQGNSAPDKSGLPSDRFSAERTGGSVSTLTIQRTQQEDSAVYLCASSEWDSSYEQYFGPGTRLTVT.

The DNA of the CDR3 is TGTGCCAGCAGCCAAGTATCTGCGGGGAGACAAGAGACCCAGTACTTC. It specifies CASSQVSAGRQETQYF. The chain carries TRBV3-1 (or the pseudogene TRBV3-2) and TRBJ2-5; the D gene is possibly TRBD2 (6 bases). V was pared by 1 base and J by 2 bases, with 14 bases between. Germline lookup yields CDR1 LGHDT and CDR2 YNNKEL (reference sequence). The CDR3 loop spans 16 amino acids.

The chain has TRBV5-5 and TRBJ2-6; no firm D call. The CDR3 contains 15 residues. Trimming removed 0 bases at V and 0 bases at J, with 4 bases between. CDR1 and CDR2 (germline): SGHKS, YYEKEE (reference sequence). CDR3 residues: CASSLGLSGANVLTF. The CDR3 bases are TGTGCCAGCAGCTTGGGACTCTCTGGGGCCAACGTCCTGACTTTC.

This chain links TRBV6-5 with TRBJ2-3; D unresolved. This CDR3 spans 13 amino acids. Germline lookup yields CDR1 MNHEY and CDR2 SVGAGI. V lost 5 bases and J 0 bases, leaving 6 bases between the germline ends. This chain's CDR3 is CASSTGSTDTQYF. CDR3 coding DNA: TGTGCCAGCAGTACCGGGAGCACAGATACGCAGTATTTT.